The 14 T cell receptor beta chains presented below share a single source sample, sequenced in a study of cytomegalovirus exposure and HLA in healthy donors. Primers included in the PCR were 60 Vbeta and 13 Jbeta primers. TCRdb's table, derived via immunoSEQ multiplex PCR, lists solely in-frame clones and lacks some. The sample shows 55,000 to 80,000 clones, approximately 70% of them seen only once. The sample comprised PBMCs. The receptor set was obtained from a man in his forties in good health and CMV-seropositive.

This rearrangement joins TRBV4-2 to TRBJ2-5, with 8 bases identical to TRBD2. V lost 6 bases to trimming and J lost 7 bases; unmatched junction nucleotides: 10. This CDR3 has 14 amino acids. Germline CDR1 is LGHNA and CDR2 is YNFKEQ. The CDR3 reads CASSPGLGAGTQYF. The CDR3 DNA follows: TGTGCCAGCAGTCCGGGACTAGGTGCAGGGACCCAGTACTTC.

This chain links TRBV6-5 with TRBJ1-1, with unresolved D. The V gene's germline CDR1 is MNHEY and CDR2 SVGAGI. The CDR3 runs 12 residues. The V and J ends lost 10 bases and 5 bases respectively, with 14 bases between them. This CDR3 is CATLSPVTEAFF. CDR3 nucleotides: TGTGCCACCCTCTCTCCTGTAACTGAAGCTTTCTTT.

This chain connects TRBV18 to TRBJ1-2; TRBD1 agrees at 9 bases. Germline CDR1 reads KGHSH; CDR2 reads LQKENI. This CDR3 is 14 amino acids long. Losses at the gene ends were 6 bases for V and 5 bases for J; bases not matched to a gene: 7. CDR3 sequence reads: CASSRTGGGYGYTF. DNA of the CDR3: TGTGCCAGCTCTCGAACAGGGGGCGGATATGGCTACACCTTC. Full variable domain (rest looked up from reference TRBV18 and TRBJ1-2): NAGVMQNPRHLVRRRGQEARLRCSPMKGHSHVYWYRQLPEEGLKFMVYLQKENIIDESGMPKERFSAEFPKEGPSILRIQQVVRGDSAAYFCASSRTGGGYGYTFGSGTRLTVV.

V is TRBV18 and J is TRBJ1-1; TRBD1 matches 7 bases. CDR1 is KGHSH, CDR2 LQKENI, per germline. V was pared by 3 bases and J by 2 bases, with 9 bases of the junction left unmatched. This CDR3 region has 16 residues. CDR3: CASSPRQGEGNTEAFF. In DNA form, the CDR3 reads TGTGCCAGCTCACCTCGACAGGGTGAGGGAAACACTGAAGCTTTCTTT.

For the CDR3, the DNA is TGTGCCAGCAGCTTCCCCGGGACAGGGTTCCGCACCATATATTTT. It codes for CASSFPGTGFRTIYF. The J gene is TRBJ1-3, the V gene TRBV9, with TRBD1 matching 9 bases. Germline V lookup: CDR1 SGDLS, CDR2 YYNGEE. V shed 4 bases, J shed 9 bases, and the junction held 11 bases outside the gene matches. CDR3 length equals 15 residues.

This clone was recorded a few times. The gene calls are TRBV10-3 and TRBJ2-3; 15 positions agree with TRBD2. This CDR3 contains 16 residues. Per the germline V gene, CDR1 is ENHRY and CDR2 is SYGVKD. Germline trimming cut 8 bases from V and 3 bases from J; bases unmatched to any gene: 6. The chain's CDR3 is CAIGGLAGGPTDTQYF. CDR3 sequence (DNA): TGTGCCATCGGCGGACTAGCGGGGGGGCCGACAGATACGCAGTATTTT.

The rearrangement joins TRBV28 to TRBJ1-2; tentative D call: TRBD1 (5 bases). V dropped 7 bases and J dropped 7 bases, with 16 bases sitting between them. Per germline, CDR1 MDHEN and CDR2 SYDVKM. This CDR3 has 13 amino acids. The CDR3: CASKEGPRVGYTF. DNA of the CDR3: TGTGCCAGCAAGGAGGGACCTCGTGTTGGCTACACCTTC.

This clone was counted a single time. The rearrangement joins TRBV6-1 to TRBJ1-1; no clear D. The germline V gene has CDR1 MNHNS and CDR2 SASEGT. CDR3 size: 15 residues. V was pared by 3 bases and J by 1 base, with 12 bases between. This CDR3 is CASSEIPGKNTEAFF. CDR3 in DNA: TGTGCCAGCAGTGAGATCCCGGGAAAGAACACTGAAGCTTTCTTT.

The chain recombines TRBV19 with TRBJ1-1; D perhaps matches TRBD1 (6 bases). The germline gives CDR1 LNHDA, CDR2 SQIVND (reference sequence). This CDR3 has 15 residues. V was trimmed by 7 bases and J by 0 bases, leaving 15 bases between them. The CDR3 here is CASIGTGRVNTEAFF. The CDR3 DNA follows: TGTGCCAGTATTGGTACAGGGAGGGTGAACACTGAAGCTTTCTTT.

The genes are TRBV4-1 and TRBJ1-4; D is possibly TRBD1 (6 bases). Looked up from germline, CDR1 is MGHRA and CDR2 is YSYEKL. Trimming took 1 base from V and 7 from J, leaving 16 bases between them. The CDR3 length is 16 residues. CDR3: CASSQVGAGVIEKLFF. CDR3 sequence (DNA): TGCGCCAGCAGCCAAGTGGGGGCAGGGGTTATTGAAAAACTGTTTTTT.

The gene calls are TRBV10-2 and TRBJ1-1; 7 bases match TRBD1. This CDR3 comprises 12 residues. CDR1 and CDR2 (germline): WSHSY, SAAADI. With 6 bases clipped from V and 7 bases from J, the junction kept 5 bases outside the gene matches. CDR3 in amino acids: CASSTGQLEAFF. CDR3 in DNA: TGCGCCAGCAGCACGGGACAGCTTGAAGCTTTCTTT.

The chain joins TRBV27 to TRBJ1-5; TRBD1 is a possible D gene (5 bases). Per germline, CDR1 MNHEY and CDR2 SMNVEV (reference sequence). Trimming shortened V by 4 bases and J by 4 bases, and 14 bases separated the two germline ends. There are 15 residues in the CDR3. The CDR3: CASSSDGGLNQPQHF. CDR3 coding DNA: TGTGCCAGCAGTTCCGACGGGGGTTTGAATCAGCCCCAGCATTTT.

The chain employs TRBV6-4 and TRBJ2-1, with TRBD2 matching over 9 bases. CDR1 is MRHNA and CDR2 is SNTAGT in the germline V gene. V lost 5 bases, J lost 7 bases, and 9 bases stayed unmatched. The CDR3 runs 15 residues. Written as DNA, the CDR3 is TGTGCCAGCAGTTCTAGCGGGGCCATGGGGAATGAGCAGTTCTTC. Protein product: CASSSSGAMGNEQFF.

The chain recombines TRBV6-6 with TRBJ2-5, with a possible D match to TRBD2 (7 bases). V shed 8 bases and J shed 5 bases, with 18 bases lying between them. Germline assignment: CDR1 MNHNY and CDR2 SVGAGI (reference sequence). The CDR3 totals 14 residues. This CDR3 is CASSPPGGRETQYF. The DNA of the CDR3 is TGTGCCAGCTCCCCCCCCGGGGGGCGGGAGACCCAGTACTTC.